This is a list of T cell receptor beta chains from one sample in a study of CD8 T cells in ankylosing spondylitis. TCRdb ran MiXCR on the 5' RACE reads and lists one entry per CDR3 protein. Here the sample spans 450,000 to 550,000 distinct CDR3 sequences, about 5.2% being singletons. The specimen was blood, either unsorted or a sorted T cell fraction (not recorded which). The receptor set was obtained from a male donor with ankylosing spondylitis. Both conserved end residues are part of each CDR3.

V	J	CDR3
TRBV6-6	TRBJ1-5	CASSRPDGPQHF
TRBV20-1	TRBJ1-1	CSASVGRPEAFF
TRBV21-1	TRBJ2-5	CELGFQYF
TRBV5-1	TRBJ2-1	CASSFQLQLSYNEQFF
TRBV6-2/TRBV6-3	TRBJ1-5	CASRGQLNQPQHF
TRBV30	TRBJ2-3	CAWSTVSTDTQYF
TRBV7-2	TRBJ1-5	CASSPRTGANQPQHF
TRBV29-1	TRBJ1-6	CSVGQGRASPLHF
TRBV7-8	TRBJ1-3	CASGSRGSGNTIYF
TRBV19	TRBJ2-2	CASSPQRLLTGELFF
TRBV7-9	TRBJ2-3	CASSLNSGLDTQYF
TRBV2	TRBJ2-4	CASSDSRAVPNIQYF
TRBV4-1	TRBJ1-4	CASSQGRWTDEKLFF
TRBV29-1	TRBJ2-7	CSVRTGGLEQYF
TRBV12-3/TRBV12-4	TRBJ2-5	CASTGDRGETQYF
TRBV19	TRBJ1-5	CASSTRDRGYNQPQHF
TRBV27	TRBJ2-7	CASRDHGLAGSYEQYF
TRBV27	TRBJ1-5	CASSLVSKSNQPQHF
TRBV6-1	TRBJ1-1	CASSTGGTNTEAFF
TRBV9	TRBJ2-7	CASSESPLTADEQYF
TRBV4-2	TRBJ2-1	CASSLRGSGEGYNEQFF
TRBV15	TRBJ2-7	CATSGDRGHYEQYF
TRBV7-9	TRBJ1-1	CASSYRTGGRAFF
TRBV25-1	TRBJ1-6	CASSATGNDSPLHF
TRBV12-3/TRBV12-4	TRBJ2-7	CASSLAGVLSYEQYF
TRBV28	TRBJ2-5	CASSLPPGREGKTQYF
TRBV6-1	TRBJ1-4	CASAPDEKLFF